These 2 T cell receptor beta chains originate from one sample sequenced in a study of T cells in tumors after PD-1 blockade. The table came from immunoSEQ multiplex PCR; TCRdb's copy has only in-frame clones and leaves some out. The table shows approximately 34,000 clones, with 73% occurring only once. The input for sequencing was PBMCs, taken after anti-PD-1 treatment. Receptors originate from a human donor with basal cell carcinoma.

The gene calls are TRBV9 and TRBJ2-1; a possible D gene is TRBD1 (6 bases). The CDR3 is 14 residues long. CDR1 and CDR2 (germline): SGDLS, YYNGEE. V dropped 0 bases and J dropped 5 bases, with 9 bases sitting between them. The DNA for the CDR3 is TGTGCCAGCAGCGTAGGTTGGACAGACAATGAGCAGTTCTTC. It is translated as CASSVGWTDNEQFF.

The chain joins TRBV4-2 to TRBJ1-1; no firm D call. V was cut by 0 bases and J by 0 bases, with 17 bases left in between. The CDR3 has 18 residues. Per the germline V gene, CDR1 is LGHNA and CDR2 is YNFKEQ. The CDR3 is CASSQDLARPQMNTEAFF. The DNA for the CDR3 is TGTGCCAGCAGCCAAGATCTCGCGAGGCCCCAGATGAACACTGAAGCTTTCTTT.